The entry that follows covers one T cell receptor (beta chain) sequence. This sample is drawn from a study of CD8 T cells in Susac syndrome. Roughly 0.45 to 1 ug RNA was reverse transcribed with random hexamers. TCRdb used MiXCR to reprocess the immunoSEQ multiplex PCR reads, holding one entry per CDR3 protein. The sample has some 110,000 distinct CDR3 sequences, roughly 95% seen once. This clonotype originated in a human donor with Susac syndrome. The sequenced sample was CD4+ T cells from PBMCs.

The CDR3 region is CASSEKANTEAFF. Here the CDR3 DNA reads TGTGCCAGCTCAGAGAAGGCGAACACTGAAGCTTTCTTT. The rearrangement joins TRBV18 to TRBJ1-1; no reliable D call. The CDR3 runs 13 residues. Germline V lookup: CDR1 KGHSH, CDR2 LQKENI. Trimming stripped 5 bases from V and 1 base from J, with 8 bases between.